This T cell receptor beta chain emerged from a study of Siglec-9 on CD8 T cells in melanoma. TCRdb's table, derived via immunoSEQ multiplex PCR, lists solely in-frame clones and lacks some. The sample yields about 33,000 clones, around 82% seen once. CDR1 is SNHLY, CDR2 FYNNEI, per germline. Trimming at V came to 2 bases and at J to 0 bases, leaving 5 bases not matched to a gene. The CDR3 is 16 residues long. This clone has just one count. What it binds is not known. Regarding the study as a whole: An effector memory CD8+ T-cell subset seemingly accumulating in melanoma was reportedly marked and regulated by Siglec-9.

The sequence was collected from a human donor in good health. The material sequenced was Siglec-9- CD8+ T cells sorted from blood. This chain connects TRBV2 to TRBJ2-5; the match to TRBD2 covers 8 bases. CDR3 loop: CASSELAGRNQETQYF. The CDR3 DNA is TGTGCCAGCAGTGAACTAGCGGGCAGGAACCAAGAGACCCAGTACTTC. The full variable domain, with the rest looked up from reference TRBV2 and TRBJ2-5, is EPEVTQTPSHQVTQMGQEVILRCVPISNHLYFYWYRQILGQKVEFLVSFYNNEISEKSEIFDDQFSVERPDGSNFTLKIRSTKLEDSAMYFCASSELAGRNQETQYFGPGTRLLVL.